Below are 21 T cell receptor beta chains sequenced from a single sample in a study of cytotoxic CD8 clonotypes in ibrutinib-treated CLL. Generated by immunoSEQ multiplex PCR, the TCRdb table keeps only in-frame clones and is missing some. The table has 75,000 to 90,000 clones, around 78% seen once. The specimen comprised PBMCs, sampled after 24 months of ibrutinib treatment. These receptors originate from a human donor with chronic lymphocytic leukemia.

The chain combines TRBV6-5 with TRBJ1-1; D gene ambiguous. Germline CDR1 reads MNHEY; CDR2 reads SVGAGI. The CDR3 length is 13 residues. V gave up 6 bases and J gave up 4 bases, with 12 bases separating them. This chain's CDR3 is CASSRGVSTEAFF. CDR3 bases: TGTGCCAGCAGCCGGGGAGTCAGCACTGAAGCTTTCTTT.

The CDR3 region is CASRETGQNTGELFF. The DNA of the CDR3 is TGTGCCAGCAGAGAGACAGGGCAGAACACCGGGGAGCTGTTTTTT. J is TRBJ2-2 and V is TRBV7-6; 7 bases match TRBD1. This CDR3 is built from 15 residues. V was clipped by 6 bases and J by 1 base; unmatched bases: 5. Germline V gene sequence: CDR1 SGHVS, CDR2 FNYEAQ.

This sequence joins TRBV11-3 and TRBJ2-2; perhaps TRBD1 as D (5 bases). Germline CDR1 is SGHNT and CDR2 is YENEEA. The CDR3 contains 16 residues. V gave up 6 bases and J gave up 1 base, with 15 bases separating them. The chain's CDR3 is CASSHGWGLNTGELFF. DNA for the CDR3: TGTGCCAGCAGTCACGGATGGGGCCTGAACACCGGGGAGCTGTTTTTT.

The gene calls are TRBV9 and TRBJ2-5, with TRBD1 identical over 7 bases. V gave up 4 bases and J gave up 3 bases; unmatched junction bases: 9. The CDR3 has 15 amino acids. From germline, CDR1 is SGDLS and CDR2 YYNGEE. The CDR3 DNA is TGTGCCAGCAGCCAGAGGGACAGAGAGAAAGAGACCCAGTACTTC. It is translated as CASSQRDREKETQYF.

V is TRBV9 and J is TRBJ2-2, with 14 bases fitting TRBD2. CDR1 and CDR2 from the germline V gene are SGDLS and YYNGEE. This CDR3 comprises 16 residues. Germline trimming cut 4 bases from V and 8 bases from J; bases unmatched to any gene: 7. The CDR3 region is CASSRLAGGPGGELFF. CDR3 DNA sequence: TGTGCCAGCAGCCGACTAGCGGGAGGGCCGGGAGGGGAGCTGTTTTTT.

The chain recombines TRBV30 with TRBJ1-4; possible D gene TRBD1, 5 bases. This CDR3 comprises 22 residues. V was trimmed by 2 bases and J by 2 bases, leaving 33 bases between them. CDR1 and CDR2 (germline): GTSNPN, SVGIG (reference sequence). The CDR3 nucleotides are TGTGCCTGGAGTCTCTACTCCCTTAGAGTTAACAGGCCCCCTGGGACTAATGAAAAACTGTTTTTT. Protein sequence: CAWSLYSLRVNRPPGTNEKLFF.

This sequence joins TRBV13 and TRBJ1-2, with a weak D call TRBD1 (6 bases). The germline V and J ends were trimmed by 5 bases and 4 bases, with 20 bases remaining between them. The length of the CDR3 is 16 residues. The germline V gene encodes CDR1 PRHDT and CDR2 FYEKMQ (reference sequence). The CDR3 reads CASSTVRGVEVYGYTF. Written as DNA, the CDR3 is TGTGCCAGCAGCACCGTTAGGGGGGTGGAAGTCTATGGCTACACCTTC.

This rearrangement joins TRBV6-5 to TRBJ2-7; D not certain. The V gene lost 2 bases and the J gene lost 2 bases, with 10 bases spanning the gap. This CDR3 is 14 amino acids long. CDR1 MNHEY and CDR2 SVGAGI come from the germline V gene. The CDR3 DNA reads as TGTGCCAGCAGTTACCAAGGACCACCCTACGAGCAGTACTTC. Protein product: CASSYQGPPYEQYF.

The V and J genes are TRBV5-1 and TRBJ2-7; 10 nucleotides align to TRBD2. V was pared by 5 bases and J by 5 bases, with 7 bases of the junction left unmatched. The CDR3 has 14 amino acids. Germline V gene sequence: CDR1 SGHRS, CDR2 YFSETQ. Here the CDR3 reads CASRSLAGVHEQYF. In nucleotides, the CDR3 is TGCGCCAGCAGGTCCCTAGCGGGAGTCCACGAGCAGTACTTC.

The rearrangement joins TRBV5-4 to TRBJ2-7, with D possibly TRBD2 on 5 matching bases. The CDR3 spans 13 residues. Trimming took off 5 bases at V and 2 bases at J, with 11 bases between the two ends. The V gene's germline CDR1 is SGHNT and CDR2 YYREEE (reference sequence). The CDR3 bases are TGTGCCAGCAGGGCCGCGGGCACCTACGAGCAGTACTTC. Protein product: CASRAAGTYEQYF.

This clone was recorded a few times. The chain uses TRBV9 and TRBJ2-1; 11 nucleotides line up with TRBD2. This CDR3 is 18 amino acids long. Germline V gives CDR1 SGDLS, CDR2 YYNGEE. V shed 0 bases, J shed 6 bases, and the junction held 11 bases outside the gene matches. CDR3 amino acids: CASSVDPSTSGDLNEQFF. CDR3 DNA: TGTGCCAGCAGCGTAGACCCCTCGACTAGCGGGGATCTCAATGAGCAGTTCTTC.

The chain recombines TRBV7-2 with TRBJ2-2, with TRBD1 matching over 10 bases. Germline CDR1 SGHTA, CDR2 FQGNSA. The CDR3 has 16 residues. The V and J ends lost 0 bases and 3 bases, in that order; junction bases with no gene match: 1. In DNA, the CDR3 is TGTGCCAGCAGCTTAGCGACAGGGGGCGACACCGGGGAGCTGTTTTTT. Translating gives CASSLATGGDTGELFF.

This chain links TRBV30 with TRBJ1-1, with D possibly TRBD1 on 5 matching bases. The CDR3 length is 15 residues. V lost 0 bases and J 3 bases, leaving 14 bases between the germline ends. Germline V gene lookup returns CDR1 GTSNPN and CDR2 SVGIG (reference sequence). CDR3 residues: CAWSVPPGRHTEAFF. CDR3 DNA sequence: TGTGCCTGGAGTGTACCTCCAGGGAGGCACACTGAAGCTTTCTTT. Complete variable domain (other parts from reference TRBV30 and TRBJ1-1): SQTIHQWPATLVQPVGSPLSLECTVEGTSNPNLYWYRQAAGRGLQLLFYSVGIGQISSEVPQNLSASRPQDRQFILSSKKLLLSDSGFYLCAWSVPPGRHTEAFFGQGTRLTVV.

This chain joins TRBV4-1 and TRBJ1-2; D unresolved. Per germline, CDR1 MGHRA and CDR2 YSYEKL. CDR3 size: 13 residues. V lost 6 bases to trimming and J lost 1 base, with 9 bases between them. In DNA, the CDR3 is TGCGCCAGCAGGGCCGTGGGTAACTATGGCTACACCTTC. It encodes CASRAVGNYGYTF.

This sequence joins TRBV5-4 and TRBJ2-7; TRBD1 matches at 9 bases. The V segment lost 2 bases and the J segment 7 bases; nucleotides outside the gene matches: 7. Germline CDR1 is SGHNT and CDR2 is YYREEE (reference sequence). CDR3 length: 14 residues. The CDR3 nucleotides are TGTGCCAGCAGCTTTCACAGGGGGCTAAGGGAGCAGTACTTC. Translation gives CASSFHRGLREQYF.

The gene calls are TRBV5-1 and TRBJ2-1, with TRBD2 matching over 11 bases. Losses at the gene ends were 0 bases for V and 8 bases for J; bases not matched to a gene: 7. The CDR3 has 16 amino acids. Germline V lookup: CDR1 SGHRS, CDR2 YFSETQ. The CDR3 spells CASSLEGLAAWDEQFF. The CDR3 region has the DNA TGCGCCAGCAGCTTGGAGGGACTAGCGGCTTGGGATGAGCAGTTCTTC.

This clone was counted ten times or more. The chain has TRBV6-1 and TRBJ2-7; 7 nucleotides line up with TRBD1. Unmatched junction bases numbered 10, after V lost 7 bases and J lost 4 bases. The CDR3 length is 14 residues. CDR1 and CDR2 from the germline V gene are MNHNS and SASEGT. CDR3 sequence: CASTYGDRSYEQYF. CDR3 coding DNA: TGTGCCAGCACTTACGGGGACAGATCGTACGAGCAGTACTTC.

In nucleotides, the CDR3 is TGTGCCAGCTCACCACGGACGGAGATCACTGAAGCTTTCTTT. It codes for CASSPRTEITEAFF. The chain has TRBV18 and TRBJ1-1, with unresolved D. Germline loops: CDR1 KGHSH, CDR2 LQKENI. The CDR3 has 14 residues. V lost 1 base and J 4 bases, leaving 10 bases between the germline ends.

The chain carries TRBV25-1 and TRBJ2-7, with D possibly called TRBD1 or TRBD2 (5 bases each). CDR3 length: 16 amino acids. The germline gives CDR1 MGHDK, CDR2 SYGVNS. Trimming stripped 2 bases from V and 0 bases from J, with 14 bases between. This CDR3 is CASSESGDVSSYEQYF. The CDR3 coding sequence is TGTGCCAGCAGTGAAAGTGGGGACGTGAGCTCCTACGAGCAGTACTTC.

The chain employs TRBV7-2 and TRBJ2-3; D is ambiguous. The V end was cut by 6 bases, the J end by 2 bases, with 6 bases between. This CDR3 spans 12 amino acids. Germline V lookup: CDR1 SGHTA, CDR2 FQGNSA. DNA of the CDR3: TGTGCCAGCAGTGTCAACACAGATACGCAGTATTTT. Amino acids: CASSVNTDTQYF. The variable domain in full, completed from reference TRBV7-2 and TRBJ2-3, reads GAGVSQSPSNKVTEKGKDVELRCDPISGHTALYWYRQSLGQGLEFLIYFQGNSAPDKSGLPSDRFSAERTGGSVSTLTIQRTQQEDSAVYLCASSVNTDTQYFGPGTRLTVL.

The chain couples TRBV18 to TRBJ2-2; 7 positions match TRBD2. The CDR3 length is 14 residues. Germline V gene sequence: CDR1 KGHSH, CDR2 LQKENI. J was trimmed by 4 bases and V by 2 bases; bases with no gene match: 1. The CDR3 is CASSPSGGTGELFF. In DNA, the CDR3 is TGTGCCAGCTCACCATCGGGGGGCACCGGGGAGCTGTTTTTT.